The T cell receptor beta chain under discussion was sequenced for a study of OX40 agonist ivuxolimab in advanced cancers. Whole-study findings and limits: CD4+ and CD8+ T cells in blood underwent clonal expansion by week 6 at 0.1 to 3.0 mg/kg. Among T cells, CD8+ cells averaged more expanded clones than CD4+ cells.

At cycle 4 day 1, cycle 7 day 1, and baseline, blood was sampled. Only in-frame clones appear in the TCRdb table, and some are missing; sequencing was by immunoSEQ multiplex PCR. The sample lists about 89,000 clones, 85% to 90% occurring once. V lost 4 bases and J 8 bases, leaving 21 bases between the germline ends. Germline-derived CDR1 and CDR2 are SGHRS and YFSETQ. The CDR3 is 15 amino acids. On this clone: Its antigen is as yet unknown.

The clonotype comes from an adult with an advanced solid tumor such as melanoma, head and neck, liver or kidney cancer. This sequence joins TRBV5-1 and TRBJ1-2; a weak D match, TRBD1 (5 bases). The sequencing here drew on CD4+ or CD8+ T cells sorted from blood, taken in a trial of the OX40 agonist ivuxolimab. CDR3: CASSPGDSSIRGYTF. Written as DNA, the CDR3 is TGCGCCAGCAGCCCCGGAGACAGTTCGATTCGAGGCTACACCTTC.